These 31 T cell receptor beta chains were sequenced from one sample in a study of T cell changes during pregnancy in multiple sclerosis. The method was immunoSEQ multiplex PCR; TCRdb's version includes in-frame clones alone and lacks a portion of them. The data hold tens of thousands of clones, with 90% observed a single time. Here the sequenced sample was peripheral blood, taken in the first trimester of pregnancy. Receptors were obtained from a female donor in good health, enrolled as a control in a pregnancy study.

This clone was counted a single time. The chain employs TRBV19 and TRBJ2-1; TRBD2 might be the D (5 bases). There are 16 residues in the CDR3. Trimming shortened V by 0 bases and J by 2 bases, and 11 bases separated the two germline ends. CDR1 is LNHDA and CDR2 is SQIVND in the germline V gene (reference sequence). For the CDR3, the DNA is TGTGCCAGTAGTATAGATGGCGAGGGAACCTACAATGAGCAGTTCTTC. Translated: CASSIDGEGTYNEQFF.

The J gene is TRBJ1-3, the V gene TRBV6-6; D gene ambiguous. Trimming cost V 0 bases and J 3 bases, with 9 bases left between them. CDR1 MNHNY and CDR2 SVGAGI come from the germline V gene (reference sequence). CDR3 length equals 15 residues. CDR3 in DNA: TGTGCCAGCAGTTACTCGGGCCTTTATGGAAACACCATATATTTT. Translation gives CASSYSGLYGNTIYF.

The V gene is TRBV9, the J gene TRBJ2-1, with D uncertain. Germline loops: CDR1 SGDLS, CDR2 YYNGEE. This CDR3 is 15 amino acids long. Trimming removed 4 bases at V and 4 bases at J, with 15 bases between. Here the CDR3 reads CASSLRGVIYNEQFF. CDR3 DNA: TGTGCCAGCAGCCTCAGAGGAGTTATTTACAATGAGCAGTTCTTC.

This chain joins TRBV29-1 and TRBJ2-7; a possible D gene is TRBD2 (5 bases). The CDR3 has 14 amino acids. Looked up from germline, CDR1 is SQVTM and CDR2 is ANQGSEA. Trimming left V 6 bases short and J 0 bases short, with 15 bases between. CDR3 DNA: TGCAGCGTGTCTAGGAGGTTGGGCTCCTACGAGCAGTACTTC. Protein product: CSVSRRLGSYEQYF.

This rearrangement joins TRBV11-3 to TRBJ2-7, with D possibly matching TRBD2 (6 bases). The CDR3 has 15 amino acids. CDR1 SGHNT and CDR2 YENEEA come from the germline V gene. The V and J ends lost 4 bases and 1 base respectively, with 14 bases between them. CDR3 loop: CASSWMGGVSYEQYF. The DNA of the CDR3 is TGTGCCAGCAGCTGGATGGGGGGAGTATCCTACGAGCAGTACTTC.

This chain links TRBV5-6 with TRBJ2-5; TRBD2 matches 7 bases. J gave up 5 bases and V 2 bases, and 6 bases lay outside the gene matches. The CDR3 has 14 residues. From germline, CDR1 is SGHDT and CDR2 YYEEEE. The CDR3, as DNA: TGTGCCAGCAGCTTAGGGCGGGGGATGGAGACCCAGTACTTC. Encoded protein: CASSLGRGMETQYF.

This clone has a single count. The genes are TRBV2 and TRBJ2-2; the match to TRBD2 covers 9 bases. The ends lost 4 bases at V and 7 bases at J; junction bases unmatched: 4. Germline V gene data show CDR1 as SNHLY and CDR2 as FYNNEI. The CDR3 runs 14 residues. The CDR3: CASSVAGDNGELFF. For the CDR3, the DNA is TGTGCCAGCAGTGTAGCGGGAGATAACGGGGAGCTGTTTTTT.

This clone appeared a few times. The chain uses TRBV6-6 and TRBJ2-2; 7 positions match TRBD2. CDR1 is MNHNY, CDR2 SVGAGI, per germline (reference sequence). V shed 4 bases, J shed 2 bases, and the junction held 7 bases outside the gene matches. The CDR3 is 16 residues long. The CDR3 nucleotides read TGTGCCAGCAGTTCCCTGTCAGCGGGAAACACCGGGGAGCTGTTTTTT. Translation: CASSSLSAGNTGELFF.

The J gene is TRBJ1-2, the V gene TRBV18, with 8 bases matching TRBD1. Germline CDR1 KGHSH, CDR2 LQKENI. The CDR3 is 13 residues long. After removal of 3 bases from V and 5 bases from J, the junction contained 2 bases not matched to a gene. The CDR3 reads CASSPDREYGYTF. The CDR3 DNA follows: TGTGCCAGCTCACCGGACAGGGAGTATGGCTACACCTTC.

The gene calls are TRBV5-1 and TRBJ1-6; 11 nucleotides match TRBD1. The V gene end was trimmed by 4 bases and the J gene end by 2 bases; junction bases not matched to a gene: 11. The length of the CDR3 is 19 residues. In germline, CDR1 is SGHRS, CDR2 YFSETQ. The CDR3 sequence: CASSQIGTGGSPYNSPLHF. CDR3 coding DNA: TGCGCCAGCAGCCAGATTGGGACAGGGGGAAGTCCCTATAATTCACCCCTCCACTTT. The full variable domain, with the rest looked up from reference TRBV5-1 and TRBJ1-6, is KAGVTQTPRYLIKTRGQQVTLSCSPISGHRSVSWYQQTPGQGLQFLFEYFSETQRNKGNFPGRFSGRQFSNSRSEMNVSTLELGDSALYLCASSQIGTGGSPYNSPLHFGNGTRLTVT.

The genes are TRBV4-3 and TRBJ2-2; 7 bases are shared with TRBD1. Germline CDR1 is LGHNA and CDR2 is YSLEER. The CDR3 loop spans 17 amino acids. The V and J ends lost 2 bases and 1 base, in that order; junction bases with no gene match: 7. CDR3 loop: CASSQNPGTENTGELFF. DNA of the CDR3: TGCGCCAGCAGCCAAAATCCCGGGACAGAGAACACCGGGGAGCTGTTTTTT.

The V and J genes are TRBV27 and TRBJ1-2; 7 nucleotides line up with TRBD1. Germline lookup yields CDR1 MNHEY and CDR2 SMNVEV (reference sequence). The V gene end was trimmed by 0 bases and the J gene end by 8 bases; junction bases not matched to a gene: 9. The CDR3 runs 15 residues. CDR3 coding DNA: TGTGCCAGCAGTTTATCGGGGGGCAGGGGGGAAGGCTACACCTTC. Protein product: CASSLSGGRGEGYTF.

The V gene is TRBV27, the J gene TRBJ1-2; 10 bases are a match to TRBD1. The CDR3 contains 17 residues. Germline loops: CDR1 MNHEY, CDR2 SMNVEV (reference sequence). Trimming at V came to 3 bases and at J to 8 bases, leaving 15 bases not matched to a gene. The CDR3: CASSFRATGGAGPGYTF. The CDR3, as DNA: TGTGCCAGCAGTTTTCGCGCGACAGGGGGCGCAGGGCCCGGCTACACCTTC.

The gene calls are TRBV6-6 and TRBJ1-1; TRBD1 is a possible D gene (5 bases). The V gene's germline CDR1 is MNHNY and CDR2 SVGAGI (reference sequence). Trimming left V 0 bases short and J 0 bases short, with 11 bases between. The CDR3 is made up of 16 amino acids. The CDR3, as DNA: TGTGCCAGCAGTTACTCGTCAGGGAGGTTGAACACTGAAGCTTTCTTT. This translates into CASSYSSGRLNTEAFF.

The V and J genes are TRBV6-1 and TRBJ2-1; perhaps TRBD2 as D (5 bases). The CDR3 spans 15 residues. Germline CDR1 and CDR2: MNHNS and SASEGT. V was cut by 4 bases and J by 5 bases, with 15 bases left in between. DNA of the CDR3: TGTGCCAGCAGTGCTGCCGAGGACTTCCACAATGAGCAGTTCTTC. It is translated as CASSAAEDFHNEQFF.

The chain employs TRBV19 and TRBJ2-1; 9 bases align to TRBD1. J gave up 7 bases and V 7 bases, and 11 bases lay outside the gene matches. Germline lookup yields CDR1 LNHDA and CDR2 SQIVND (reference sequence). The CDR3 has 15 residues. CDR3 residues: CASTAKGTGMNEQFF. CDR3 bases: TGTGCCAGTACCGCCAAAGGGACAGGGATGAATGAGCAGTTCTTC.

The chain joins TRBV6-6 to TRBJ1-4; TRBD1 matches at 7 bases. Germline values: CDR1 MNHNY, CDR2 SVGAGI (reference sequence). Trimming cost V 7 bases and J 8 bases; bases outside gene matches: 13. The CDR3 totals 15 residues. The chain's CDR3 is CASTPGGSGREKLFF. DNA for the CDR3: TGTGCCAGCACCCCAGGGGGGTCCGGTAGAGAAAAACTGTTTTTT.

The chain joins TRBV28 to TRBJ1-2; tentative D call: TRBD1 (5 bases). Germline CDR1 is MDHEN and CDR2 is SYDVKM. This CDR3 contains 15 residues. Trimming removed 5 bases at V and 2 bases at J, with 15 bases between. CDR3 in DNA: TGTGCCAGCAGTACCCCGGGACTGGGAAACTATGGCTACACCTTC. This gives the protein CASSTPGLGNYGYTF.

The chain has TRBV5-1 and TRBJ2-3; perhaps TRBD2 as D (6 bases). Trimming pared 10 bases from V and 0 bases from J, leaving 15 bases between. Per the germline V gene, CDR1 is SGHRS and CDR2 is YFSETQ. The CDR3 is made up of 14 amino acids. The CDR3 nucleotides read TGCGCCTCCCGGGGCGGGGAGAGCACAGATACGCAGTATTTT. Translating gives CASRGGESTDTQYF.

CDR3 loop: CASSAGSGLAGGPRYNEQFF. The DNA of the CDR3 is TGTGCCAGCAGCGCCGGATCTGGACTAGCGGGAGGGCCGCGCTACAATGAGCAGTTCTTC. The chain recombines TRBV9 with TRBJ2-1; 15 nucleotides match TRBD2. Looked up from germline, CDR1 is SGDLS and CDR2 is YYNGEE. The CDR3 length is 20 residues. J was trimmed by 3 bases and V by 3 bases; bases with no gene match: 13.

This clone has only a few counts. The chain recombines TRBV6-4 with TRBJ2-3; TRBD2 matches at 13 bases. The CDR3 runs 14 residues. With 4 bases clipped from V and 5 bases from J, the junction kept 0 bases outside the gene matches. Germline-derived CDR1 and CDR2 are MRHNA and SNTAGT. The chain's CDR3 is CASSGTSGRDTQYF. The DNA of the CDR3 is TGTGCCAGCAGTGGGACTAGCGGGAGAGATACGCAGTATTTT.

The chain carries TRBV7-9 and TRBJ2-3; 12 bases map to TRBD2. Trimming removed 2 bases from V and 3 bases from J; junction bases left unmatched: 12. CDR1 and CDR2 (germline): SEHNR, FQNEAQ (reference sequence). CDR3 length: 19 residues. Here the CDR3 DNA reads TGTGCCAGCAGCTTATCGGGGTGGGGACTAGCGGGCAAAACAGATACGCAGTATTTT. This translates into CASSLSGWGLAGKTDTQYF.

This chain connects TRBV4-2 to TRBJ2-1; D is perhaps TRBD2 (6 bases). Germline-derived CDR1 and CDR2 are LGHNA and YNFKEQ. The V end was cut by 1 base, the J end by 4 bases, with 11 bases between. The CDR3 is made up of 15 amino acids. CDR3 sequence (DNA): TGTGCCAGCAGCCAAGGACTGGAGGGTTACAATGAGCAGTTCTTC. Protein product: CASSQGLEGYNEQFF.

The rearrangement joins TRBV5-8 to TRBJ1-1, with TRBD1 matching 9 bases. The CDR3 is 13 residues long. Trimming took 0 bases from V and 8 from J; bases not matched to a gene: 2. CDR1 is SGHTS, CDR2 YDEGEE, per germline. DNA for the CDR3: TGTGCCAGCAGCTTGGGGGGGACAGGGGAAGCTTTCTTT. Amino acid sequence: CASSLGGTGEAFF.

The chain employs TRBV7-6 and TRBJ2-2, with D unresolved. Germline loops: CDR1 SGHVS, CDR2 FNYEAQ. V lost 4 bases and J 1 base, leaving 7 bases between the germline ends. There are 14 residues in the CDR3. CDR3 coding DNA: TGTGCCAGCAGCTACTACGAGAACACCGGGGAGCTGTTTTTT. Its translation: CASSYYENTGELFF.

The rearrangement links TRBV28 to TRBJ1-2; 7 nucleotides align to TRBD1. V lost 6 bases to trimming and J lost 9 bases; unmatched junction nucleotides: 10. The length of the CDR3 is 13 residues. The germline V gene encodes CDR1 MDHEN and CDR2 SYDVKM. The CDR3 is CASRGDRVRSYTF. The CDR3 DNA reads TGTGCCAGCAGGGGAGACAGGGTACGTAGCTACACCTTC.

The rearrangement uses TRBV7-2 and TRBJ2-7, with 8 nucleotides matching TRBD1. After removal of 5 bases from V and 3 bases from J, the junction contained 18 bases not matched to a gene. The CDR3 is 18 residues long. Germline V gene sequence: CDR1 SGHTA, CDR2 FQGNSA. The CDR3 bases are TGTGCCAGCAGCCTTAAGGCGAAATGGACCGGGACAGGCTACGAGCAGTACTTC. Its translation is CASSLKAKWTGTGYEQYF.

This chain connects TRBV6-4 to TRBJ1-5; D remains ambiguous. The CDR3 has 13 amino acids. CDR1 MRHNA and CDR2 SNTAGT come from the germline V gene. Deletions cut 6 bases from V and 7 bases from J, with 13 bases between. CDR3: CASRPRERQPQHF. The CDR3 DNA sequence: TGTGCCAGCAGACCCCGGGAGCGACAGCCCCAGCATTTT.

The V call is TRBV13, the J call TRBJ2-5; D is possibly TRBD1 (5 bases). Gene TRBJ2-7 matches the end of the DNA better, so the J call may be wrong. This CDR3 comprises 16 residues. Germline V gene lookup returns CDR1 PRHDT and CDR2 FYEKMQ (reference sequence). The DNA for the CDR3 is TGTGCCAGCAGCTCCCCCACAGGCGAGAGCTCCTACGAGCAGTACTTC. Protein product: CASSSPTGESSYEQYF.

The chain employs TRBV19 and TRBJ2-7; no reliable D call. The CDR3 covers 14 residues. V lost 0 bases and J 3 bases, leaving 9 bases between the germline ends. Germline CDR1 and CDR2: LNHDA and SQIVND (reference sequence). The CDR3: CASSIDRLGYEQYF. CDR3 in DNA: TGTGCCAGTAGTATAGATCGTCTAGGCTACGAGCAGTACTTC.

V gene TRBV15 combines with J gene TRBJ2-2; D may be TRBD1 (5 bases). V lost 1 base and J 3 bases, leaving 12 bases between the germline ends. Germline CDR1 LNHNV, CDR2 YYDKDF (reference sequence). The CDR3 totals 16 residues. CDR3: CATSRGGMGHTGELFF. CDR3 sequence (DNA): TGTGCCACCAGCAGAGGGGGAATGGGGCACACCGGGGAGCTGTTTTTT. Combining the CDR3 with reference TRBV15 and TRBJ2-2 gives the whole variable domain DAMVIQNPRYQVTQFGKPVTLSCSQTLNHNVMYWYQQKSSQAPKLLFHYYDKDFNNEADTPDNFQSRRPNTSFCFLDIRSPGLGDTAMYLCATSRGGMGHTGELFFGEGSRLTVL.